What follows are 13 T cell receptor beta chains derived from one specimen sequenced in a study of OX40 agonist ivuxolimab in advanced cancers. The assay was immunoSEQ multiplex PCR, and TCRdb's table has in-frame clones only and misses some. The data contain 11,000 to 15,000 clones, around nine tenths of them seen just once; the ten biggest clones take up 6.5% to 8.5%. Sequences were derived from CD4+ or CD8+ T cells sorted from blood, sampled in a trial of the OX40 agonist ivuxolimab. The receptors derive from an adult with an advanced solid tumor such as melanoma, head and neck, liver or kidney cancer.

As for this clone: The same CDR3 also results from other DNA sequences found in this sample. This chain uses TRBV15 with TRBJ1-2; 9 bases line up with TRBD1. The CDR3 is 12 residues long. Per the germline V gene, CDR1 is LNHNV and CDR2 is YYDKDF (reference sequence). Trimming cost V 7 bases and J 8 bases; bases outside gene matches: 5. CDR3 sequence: CATTQDRGGYTF. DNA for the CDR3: TGTGCCACCACCCAGGACAGGGGAGGCTACACCTTC. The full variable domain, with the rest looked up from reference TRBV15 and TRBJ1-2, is DAMVIQNPRYQVTQFGKPVTLSCSQTLNHNVMYWYQQKSSQAPKLLFHYYDKDFNNEADTPDNFQSRRPNTSFCFLDIRSPGLGDTAMYLCATTQDRGGYTFGSGTRLTVV.

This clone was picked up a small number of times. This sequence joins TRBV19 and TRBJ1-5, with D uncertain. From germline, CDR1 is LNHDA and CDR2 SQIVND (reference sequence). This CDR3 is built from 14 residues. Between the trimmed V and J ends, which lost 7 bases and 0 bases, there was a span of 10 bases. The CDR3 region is CASTGYYSNQPQHF. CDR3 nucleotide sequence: TGTGCCAGTACCGGGTACTATAGCAATCAGCCCCAGCATTTT.

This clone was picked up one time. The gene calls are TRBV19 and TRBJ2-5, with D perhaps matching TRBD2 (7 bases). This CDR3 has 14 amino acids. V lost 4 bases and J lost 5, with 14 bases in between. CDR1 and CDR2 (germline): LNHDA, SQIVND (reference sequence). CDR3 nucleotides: TGTGCCAGTAGTAACGGGGGGACACAGGAGACCCAGTACTTC. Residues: CASSNGGTQETQYF.

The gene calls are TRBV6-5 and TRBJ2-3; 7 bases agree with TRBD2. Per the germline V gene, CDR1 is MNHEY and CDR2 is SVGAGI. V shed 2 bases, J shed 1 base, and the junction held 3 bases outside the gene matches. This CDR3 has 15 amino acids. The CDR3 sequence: CASSYTRGGTDTQYF. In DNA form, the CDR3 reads TGTGCCAGCAGTTACACTCGGGGGGGCACAGATACGCAGTATTTT.

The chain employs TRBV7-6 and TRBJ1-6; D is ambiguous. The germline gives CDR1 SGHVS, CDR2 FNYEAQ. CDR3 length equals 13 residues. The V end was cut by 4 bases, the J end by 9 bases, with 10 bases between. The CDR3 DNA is TGTGCCAGCAGCTCGGACGGACTTTCACCCCTCCACTTT. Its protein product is CASSSDGLSPLHF.

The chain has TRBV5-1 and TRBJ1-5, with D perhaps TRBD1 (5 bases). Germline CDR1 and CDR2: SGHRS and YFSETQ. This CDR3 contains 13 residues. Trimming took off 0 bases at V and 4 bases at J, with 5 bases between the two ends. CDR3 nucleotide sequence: TGCGCCAGCAGCTTGGACAGGAATCAGCCCCAGCATTTT. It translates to CASSLDRNQPQHF. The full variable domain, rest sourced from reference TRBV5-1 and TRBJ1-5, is KAGVTQTPRYLIKTRGQQVTLSCSPISGHRSVSWYQQTPGQGLQFLFEYFSETQRNKGNFPGRFSGRQFSNSRSEMNVSTLELGDSALYLCASSLDRNQPQHFGDGTRLSIL.

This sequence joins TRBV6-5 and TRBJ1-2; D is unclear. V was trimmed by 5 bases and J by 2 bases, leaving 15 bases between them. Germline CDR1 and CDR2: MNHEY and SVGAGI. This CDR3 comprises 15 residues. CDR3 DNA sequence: TGTGCCAGCAGTCCCTCCGGGTTCTCGAACTATGGCTACACCTTC. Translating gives CASSPSGFSNYGYTF.

The CDR3 DNA reads as TGTGCCAGCAGCCCCCTACCGTGGAGCTACGAGCAGTACTTC. This translates into CASSPLPWSYEQYF. The gene calls are TRBV5-8 and TRBJ2-7; D uncertain. Germline V gene sequence: CDR1 SGHTS, CDR2 YDEGEE. This CDR3 is built from 14 residues. Trimming stripped 4 bases from V and 3 bases from J, with 14 bases between.

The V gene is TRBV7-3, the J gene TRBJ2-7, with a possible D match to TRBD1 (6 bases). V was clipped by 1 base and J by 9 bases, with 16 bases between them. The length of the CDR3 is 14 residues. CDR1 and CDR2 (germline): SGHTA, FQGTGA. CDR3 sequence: CASSLNYQQGVQYF. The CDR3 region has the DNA TGTGCCAGCAGCTTAAACTACCAACAGGGAGTGCAGTACTTC.

The CDR3 region has the DNA TGTGCCAGCACCGGTAAAGACAGGGTTGGAAACACCATATATTTT. It translates to CASTGKDRVGNTIYF. The genes are TRBV7-9 and TRBJ1-3, with TRBD1 identical over 7 bases. CDR1 SEHNR and CDR2 FQNEAQ come from the germline V gene (reference sequence). J gave up 3 bases and V 7 bases, and 9 bases lay outside the gene matches. CDR3 size: 15 residues.

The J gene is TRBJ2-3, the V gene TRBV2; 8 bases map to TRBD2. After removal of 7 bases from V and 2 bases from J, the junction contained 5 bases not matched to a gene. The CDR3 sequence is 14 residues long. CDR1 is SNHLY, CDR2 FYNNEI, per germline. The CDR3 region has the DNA TGTGCCAGCATCGGCGGGGGGAACACAGATACGCAGTATTTT. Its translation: CASIGGGNTDTQYF.

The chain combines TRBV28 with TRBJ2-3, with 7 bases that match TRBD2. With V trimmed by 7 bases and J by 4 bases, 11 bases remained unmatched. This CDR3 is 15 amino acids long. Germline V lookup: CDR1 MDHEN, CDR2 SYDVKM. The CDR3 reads CASIGMFGGSDTQYF. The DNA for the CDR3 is TGTGCCAGCATCGGAATGTTCGGGGGGTCAGATACGCAGTATTTT.

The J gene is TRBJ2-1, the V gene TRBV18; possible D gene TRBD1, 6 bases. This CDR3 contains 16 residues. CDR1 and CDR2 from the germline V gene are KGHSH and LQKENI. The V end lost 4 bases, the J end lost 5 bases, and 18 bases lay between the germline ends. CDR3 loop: CASSHRGGNANNEQFF. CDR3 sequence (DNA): TGTGCCAGCTCACACCGAGGGGGTAACGCCAACAATGAGCAGTTCTTC.